This T cell receptor (beta chain) was recovered during a study of T cells in Graves' hyperthyroidism and ophthalmopathy. General study results and limits: Peripheral blood also featured most of the thyroid clonotypes expanded above 0.001.

Amplified TCR beta CDR3 regions derived from RNA transcripts. HTBI primers drove first-round RT-PCR of the TCR CDR3. TCRdb re-called the multiplex PCR reads with MiXCR, one entry per CDR3 protein. The sample has 300,000 to 400,000 distinct CDR3 sequences; over 15% are singletons. Germline V gives CDR1 SGHRS, CDR2 YFSETQ. V shed 4 bases and J shed 6 bases, with 16 bases lying between them. The CDR3 totals 14 residues. This clonotype was seen at least ten times. The antigen is not known. The sample comprised blood. This receptor was taken from a woman aged 45-65 years with Graves' hyperthyroidism. V gene TRBV5-1 combines with J gene TRBJ1-2; tentatively, D is TRBD1 (5 bases). CDR3 in amino acids: CASSRDGGMDGYTF. The CDR3 bases are TGCGCCAGCAGCAGAGACGGGGGTATGGATGGCTACACCTTC.